The 20 T cell receptor beta chains in this list originate from one sample, sequenced in a study of T cells in women clearing cervical HPV infection (dated by TCRdb to 2016 to 2019). The library was prepared using the immunoSEQ multiplex PCR assay. What TCRdb holds here is the immuneACCESS table cut down to in-frame rearrangements. Part of the clones is not present; checked against another copy, under half of the missing clones reflect an unresolved V gene, and the others are unexplained. This specimen's table enumerates about 32,000 clones. The biggest ten clones account for around 4% of the sample. The specimen was blood buffy coat. Source of these receptors: a woman aged 18 to 75 with a cervical HPV16 infection that either progressed to CIN3+ or cleared (not recorded which).

Notes on this clone: The CDR3 end is not reached by the read, which stops 3 residues before it; the germline J gene fills it in. V usage is TRBV5-1 and J usage is TRBJ1-1; possibly TRBD1 for D (5 bases). CDR1 and CDR2 from the germline V gene are SGHRS and YFSETQ. The CDR3 loop spans 16 amino acids. Trimming cost V 2 bases and J 1 base, with 15 bases left between them. CDR3 DNA, as far as it was read: TGCGCCAGCAGCTTCGGCGACAGAGCTTCGAACACTGAA. Translating gives CASSFGDRASNTE. The CDR3 as a whole reads CASSFGDRASNTEAFF.

On this clone: The junction and the germline gene differ at one end; a read error may be behind it. The read gets to within 3 residues of the CDR3 end, and the germline J gene fills in the rest. The V gene is TRBV18, the J gene TRBJ2-5, with TRBD2 matching over 9 bases. CDR3 size: 17 residues. The germline V gene has CDR1 KGHSH and CDR2 LQKENI. The part of the CDR3 DNA that was read is TGTGCCAGCTCCCCACGACCTAGCGGGGCCAACACAGATACC. It specifies CASSPRPSGANTDT. The full CDR3 protein is CASSPRPSGANTDTQYF.

Turning to this clone: The DNA ends 3 residues before the CDR3 does, and the rest of the CDR3 is filled in from the germline J gene. The rearrangement links TRBV5-6 to TRBJ2-7; 8 nucleotides match TRBD2. V shed 1 base and J 0 bases; nucleotides not matched to a gene: 0. Germline CDR1 SGHDT, CDR2 YYEEEE. The CDR3 consists of 14 residues. The CDR3: CASSLSGGSYEQYF. The sequenced part of the CDR3 DNA is TGTGCCAGCAGCTTGAGCGGGGGCTCCTACGAG.

Note on this clone: The CDR3 end is not reached by the read, which stops 3 residues before it; the germline J gene fills it in. V is TRBV18 and J is TRBJ2-7; possibly TRBD1 for D (6 bases). CDR1 is KGHSH, CDR2 LQKENI, per germline. The V end was cut by 3 bases, the J end by 6 bases, with 15 bases between. The CDR3 covers 14 residues. CDR3 DNA (partial): TGTGCCAGCTCACCGGAACCAGACAGGTCCGAG. As protein: CASSPEPDRSE. The entire CDR3 reads CASSPEPDRSEQYF.

As for this clone: The read comes to an end 3 residues before the CDR3 does, leaving the germline J gene to fill in the end. V usage is TRBV20-1 and J usage is TRBJ2-1, with 7 bases that match TRBD1. Unmatched junction bases numbered 8, after V lost 4 bases and J lost 2 bases. This CDR3 region has 15 residues. Germline V gene lookup returns CDR1 DFQATT and CDR2 SNEGSKA (reference sequence). The CDR3 bases that were read are TGCAGTGCTATAGATCGGGACAGAGCCTACAATGAG. Its translation is CSAIDRDRAYNE. The full CDR3 protein reads CSAIDRDRAYNEQFF.

With regard to this clone: The CDR3 goes on 3 residues after the read ends, and that part is filled in from the germline J gene. This chain joins TRBV19 and TRBJ1-2; D is possibly TRBD1 (5 bases). Germline CDR1 is LNHDA and CDR2 is SQIVND (reference sequence). CDR3 length equals 14 residues. Trimming pared 7 bases from V and 6 bases from J, leaving 18 bases between. CDR3: CASKDGAGTDGYTF. CDR3 DNA, as far as it was read: TGTGCCAGTAAAGATGGGGCGGGGACGGATGGC.

A note on this clone: The sequence runs out 3 residues before the end of the CDR3; the remainder is reconstructed from the germline J gene. The V and J genes are TRBV19 and TRBJ2-7; 10 bases are shared with TRBD1. The CDR3 length is 15 residues. Looked up from germline, CDR1 is LNHDA and CDR2 is SQIVND (reference sequence). V lost 7 bases and J lost 3; bases outside the gene matches: 9. The covered CDR3 bases are TGTGCCAGTACTCCCGGGACAGGGGTTTTCTACGAG. It encodes CASTPGTGVFYE. The complete CDR3 protein is CASTPGTGVFYEQYF.

The CDR3 DNA, read in part, is TGTGCCAGCAACCCCCAATGGGGGCCGAATGAG. It is translated as CASNPQWGPNE. The whole CDR3 region reads CASNPQWGPNEQFF. V is TRBV6-2 or TRBV6-3 and J is TRBJ2-1; D perhaps matches TRBD1 (6 bases). Coverage ceases 3 residues before the CDR3 finishes, and the germline J gene fills in the end. V was trimmed by 7 bases and J by 7 bases, leaving 17 bases between them. There are 14 residues in the CDR3. Germline V gene data show CDR1 as MNHEY and CDR2 as SVGEGT.

As to this clone: The read ends 3 residues shy of where the CDR3 ends; the end is completed using the germline J gene. V and J are TRBV14 and TRBJ2-3; D possibly matches TRBD1 or TRBD2 (5 bases each). Germline CDR1 is SGHDN and CDR2 is FVKESK. The CDR3 runs to 11 residues. Partial CDR3 DNA: TGTGCCAGCAGCCGAGGGGAGACG. Protein sequence: CASSRGET. From start to end, the CDR3 is CASSRGETQYF.

Notes on this clone: The read stops 3 residues short of the end of the CDR3; the missing end is completed from the germline J gene. The chain joins TRBV6-2 or TRBV6-3 to TRBJ1-5; D not certain. Looked up from germline, CDR1 is MNHEY and CDR2 is SVGEGT. The ends were cut back, 8 bases at V and 4 bases at J, with 12 bases in the middle. This CDR3 is built from 13 residues. The sequenced part of the CDR3 DNA is TGTGCCAGCTCCGACGCGGGAAATCAGCCC. The encoded protein is CASSDAGNQP. The whole CDR3 protein is CASSDAGNQPQHF.

Details on this clone: The sequence runs out 3 residues before the end of the CDR3; the remainder is reconstructed from the germline J gene. V and J are TRBV7-6 and TRBJ1-5; TRBD1 agrees at 8 bases. Germline lookup yields CDR1 SGHVS and CDR2 FNYEAQ. The V and J ends lost 4 bases and 4 bases, in that order; junction bases with no gene match: 6. This CDR3 comprises 15 residues. The sequenced part of the CDR3 DNA is TGTGCCAGCAGCTCTACGACAGGGGCGAATCAGCCC. It codes for CASSSTTGANQP. The full CDR3 reads CASSSTTGANQPQHF.

Concerning this clone itself: The read is 3 residues too short to cover the CDR3 end, so that end is filled in from the germline J gene. The chain uses TRBV19 and TRBJ2-3, with TRBD1 matching 8 bases. V was clipped by 3 bases and J by 0 bases; unmatched bases: 5. This CDR3 has 16 amino acids. From germline, CDR1 is LNHDA and CDR2 SQIVND (reference sequence). The CDR3 spells CASSIGQGQSTDTQYF. CDR3 DNA, as far as it was read: TGTGCCAGTAGTATCGGACAGGGACAAAGCACAGATACG.

About this clone itself: The read finishes 3 residues shy of the CDR3 end, and the germline J gene is used to complete it. The chain is built from TRBV5-6 and TRBJ2-7; D gene unclear. The germline V and J ends were trimmed by 4 bases and 1 base, with 9 bases remaining between them. CDR1 is SGHDT, CDR2 YYEEEE, per germline. CDR3 length: 13 amino acids. The chain's CDR3 is CASSPTRSYEQYF. The covered CDR3 bases are TGTGCCAGCAGCCCTACTCGATCCTACGAG.

Turning to this clone: The read terminates 3 residues ahead of where the CDR3 ends, so the germline J gene completes it. V usage is TRBV7-3 and J usage is TRBJ2-1, with a weak D call TRBD2 (6 bases). This CDR3 region has 14 residues. With 3 bases removed from V and 3 bases from J, the gap between germline ends came to 9 bases. Per the germline V gene, CDR1 is SGHTA and CDR2 is FQGTGA. The CDR3 protein is CASSFAAGYNEQFF. CDR3 DNA (partial): TGTGCCAGCAGCTTTGCAGCGGGCTACAATGAG.

Details on this clone: The read ends 3 residues before the CDR3 terminus; that terminus is restored from the germline J gene. V usage is TRBV7-3 and J usage is TRBJ2-3, with TRBD1 matching 7 bases. Germline CDR1 reads SGHTA; CDR2 reads FQGTGA. J was trimmed by 2 bases and V by 1 base; bases with no gene match: 3. CDR3 length equals 15 residues. The covered CDR3 bases are TGTGCCAGCAGCTTAAGGGACAGTTCCACAGATACG. Translating it yields CASSLRDSSTDT. The CDR3 in its entirety is CASSLRDSSTDTQYF.

Worth noting for this clone: The CDR3 end falls 3 residues outside the read, so it is completed with the germline J gene. This chain uses TRBV2 with TRBJ1-1; 8 bases are a match to TRBD1. The V gene's germline CDR1 is SNHLY and CDR2 FYNNEI. CDR3 length: 13 amino acids. The DNA read from the CDR3 is TGTGCCAGCAAGGGGGACAGGTGGGAAAAA. Its protein is CASKGDRWEK. The full CDR3 sequence reads CASKGDRWEKAFF.

Points on this clone: From the germline J gene comes the end of the CDR3, since the read stops 3 residues before it. V gene TRBV5-6 combines with J gene TRBJ2-5, with 9 bases lining up with TRBD1. Germline lookup yields CDR1 SGHDT and CDR2 YYEEEE. Trimming took 4 bases from V and 7 from J; bases not matched to a gene: 8. The CDR3 totals 14 residues. The sequenced CDR3 bases are TGTGCCAGCAGCGCCGGGACAGGGCTCGGGACC. Translating gives CASSAGTGLGT. The whole CDR3 sequence is CASSAGTGLGTQYF.

A note on this clone: The CDR3 end is not reached by the read, which stops 3 residues before it; the germline J gene fills it in. The chain uses TRBV2 and TRBJ1-1; 9 bases are a match to TRBD1. This CDR3 is built from 15 residues. CDR1 is SNHLY, CDR2 FYNNEI, per germline. Incomplete CDR3 DNA: TGTGCCAGCAGCGATTGGACAGGGGAATATGAAAAA. It specifies CASSDWTGEYEK. The whole CDR3 region reads CASSDWTGEYEKAFF.

Points on this clone: The read comes to an end 3 residues before the CDR3 does, leaving the germline J gene to fill in the end. The chain uses TRBV11-2 and TRBJ1-5, with D unclear. The germline CDR1 and CDR2 sequences are SGHAT and FQNNGV. This CDR3 has 14 amino acids. With 5 bases removed from V and 2 bases from J, the gap between germline ends came to 10 bases. CDR3 bases read: TGTGCCAGCAGCCCCGCGGGAGGCAATCAGCCC. Amino acids: CASSPAGGNQP. The complete CDR3 sequence is CASSPAGGNQPQHF.

Worth noting for this clone: The junction departs from the called germline gene at one end, perhaps through a read error. The read terminates 3 residues before the CDR3 end, so the remaining end is supplied by the germline J gene. This chain links TRBV18 with TRBJ1-2; 7 nucleotides agree with TRBD1. Germline V gives CDR1 KGHSH, CDR2 LQKENI. This CDR3 is 14 amino acids long. CDR3 amino acids: CASSPPGTEETYTF. CDR3 bases read: TGTGCCAGCTCCCCACCCGGGACAGAAGAGACC.